A single sample is the source of the 8 T cell receptor beta chains below, sequenced in a study of early T cells in non-severe SARS-CoV-2 infection. TCRdb redid the calling of the 5' RACE reads with MiXCR, one entry per CDR3 protein. The sample lists 51,000 or so distinct CDR3 sequences, approximately 10% occurring once. Sequenced material: whole blood. These receptors all stem from an adult who was a healthcare worker with PCR-confirmed SARS-CoV-2 infection or an uninfected control (not recorded which).

V usage is TRBV12-3 or TRBV12-4 and J usage is TRBJ2-7; no reliable D call. V shed 6 bases and J shed 2 bases, with 8 bases lying between them. The CDR3 spans 12 residues. As DNA, the CDR3 is TGTGCCAGCAGGTATGACACCTACGAGCAGTACTTC. Translated, it gives CASRYDTYEQYF.

This rearrangement joins TRBV7-2 to TRBJ2-3, with no clear D. The germline V and J ends were trimmed by 4 bases and 2 bases, with 13 bases remaining between them. This CDR3 is 15 amino acids long. Germline assignment: CDR1 SGHTA and CDR2 FQGNSA. The chain's CDR3 is CASSWHRQFTDTQYF. DNA for the CDR3: TGTGCCAGCAGCTGGCACCGTCAGTTCACAGATACGCAGTATTTT.

This clonotype came up many times. This sequence joins TRBV7-9 and TRBJ2-1, with D tentatively TRBD1 (6 bases). CDR1 SEHNR and CDR2 FQNEAQ come from the germline V gene (reference sequence). This CDR3 is 13 amino acids long. Trimming took 7 bases from V and 7 from J, leaving 14 bases between them. The CDR3 coding sequence is TGTGCCAGCACCGAAAAAGGGGGTAATGAGCAGTTCTTC. Amino acid sequence: CASTEKGGNEQFF.

The rearrangement uses TRBV14 and TRBJ1-1; 7 nucleotides agree with TRBD1. The CDR3 is made up of 15 amino acids. Germline CDR1 reads SGHDN; CDR2 reads FVKESK. V gave up 4 bases and J gave up 0 bases; unmatched junction bases: 5. CDR3 sequence: CASSPQGGLNTEAFF. The CDR3 DNA is TGTGCCAGCAGCCCGCAGGGGGGACTGAACACTGAAGCTTTCTTT. Full variable domain (outside the CDR3, taken from reference TRBV14 and TRBJ1-1): EAGVTQFPSHSVIEKGQTVTLRCDPISGHDNLYWYRRVMGKEIKFLLHFVKESKQDESGMPNNRFLAERTGGTYSTLKVQPAELEDSGVYFCASSPQGGLNTEAFFGQGTRLTVV.

This clonotype was recorded a few times. The rearrangement uses TRBV11-2 and TRBJ2-5; D not certain. Deletions cut 3 bases from V and 4 bases from J, with 3 bases between. Germline lookup yields CDR1 SGHAT and CDR2 FQNNGV. The CDR3 loop spans 11 amino acids. The CDR3 reads CASSFRETQYF. The CDR3 DNA is TGTGCCAGCAGCTTTCGAGAGACCCAGTACTTC.

This clonotype was detected many times. The chain joins TRBV12-3 or TRBV12-4 to TRBJ1-3; D not certain. The CDR3 runs 15 residues. Trimming cost V 7 bases and J 0 bases, with 13 bases left between them. CDR3 residues: CASTPASSSGNTIYF. CDR3 sequence (DNA): TGTGCCAGCACCCCCGCTTCGAGCTCTGGAAACACCATATATTTT.

The chain uses TRBV7-9 and TRBJ2-1, with a possible D match to TRBD1 (5 bases). Trimming shortened V by 5 bases and J by 12 bases, and 14 bases separated the two germline ends. The CDR3 covers 12 residues. CDR1 is SEHNR and CDR2 is FQNEAQ in the germline V gene (reference sequence). The CDR3: CASSTRTLAQFF. Here the CDR3 DNA reads TGTGCCAGCAGCACCCGGACATTAGCGCAGTTCTTC.

This clonotype was seen ten or more times. The chain uses TRBV7-2 and TRBJ2-5, with TRBD2 matching over 7 bases. The ends lost 3 bases at V and 3 bases at J; junction bases unmatched: 10. Germline V CDR1 and CDR2: SGHTA, FQGNSA. The CDR3 is made up of 16 amino acids. The CDR3 DNA is TGTGCCAGCAGCTTCCGCTGGGGGGGGAGGAAAGAGACCCAGTACTTC. This gives the protein CASSFRWGGRKETQYF. Together with reference TRBV7-2 and TRBJ2-5, the CDR3 gives the full variable domain: GAGVSQSPSNKVTEKGKDVELRCDPISGHTALYWYRQSLGQGLEFLIYFQGNSAPDKSGLPSDRFSAERTGGSVSTLTIQRTQQEDSAVYLCASSFRWGGRKETQYFGPGTRLLVL.